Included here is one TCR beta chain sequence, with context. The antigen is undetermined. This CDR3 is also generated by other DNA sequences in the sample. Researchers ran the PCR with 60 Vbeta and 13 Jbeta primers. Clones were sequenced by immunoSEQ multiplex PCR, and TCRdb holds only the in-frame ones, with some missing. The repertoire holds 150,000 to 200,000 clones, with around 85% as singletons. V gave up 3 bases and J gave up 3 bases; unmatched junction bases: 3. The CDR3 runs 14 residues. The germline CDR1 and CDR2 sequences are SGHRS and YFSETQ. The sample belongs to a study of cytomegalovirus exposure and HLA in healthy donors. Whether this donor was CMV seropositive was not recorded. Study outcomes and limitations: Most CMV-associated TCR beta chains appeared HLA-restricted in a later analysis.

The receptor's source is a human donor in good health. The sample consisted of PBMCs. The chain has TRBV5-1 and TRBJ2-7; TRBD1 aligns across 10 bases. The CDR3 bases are TGCGCCAGCAGCTGGGGACAGGGGAACTACGAGCAGTACTTC. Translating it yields CASSWGQGNYEQYF.